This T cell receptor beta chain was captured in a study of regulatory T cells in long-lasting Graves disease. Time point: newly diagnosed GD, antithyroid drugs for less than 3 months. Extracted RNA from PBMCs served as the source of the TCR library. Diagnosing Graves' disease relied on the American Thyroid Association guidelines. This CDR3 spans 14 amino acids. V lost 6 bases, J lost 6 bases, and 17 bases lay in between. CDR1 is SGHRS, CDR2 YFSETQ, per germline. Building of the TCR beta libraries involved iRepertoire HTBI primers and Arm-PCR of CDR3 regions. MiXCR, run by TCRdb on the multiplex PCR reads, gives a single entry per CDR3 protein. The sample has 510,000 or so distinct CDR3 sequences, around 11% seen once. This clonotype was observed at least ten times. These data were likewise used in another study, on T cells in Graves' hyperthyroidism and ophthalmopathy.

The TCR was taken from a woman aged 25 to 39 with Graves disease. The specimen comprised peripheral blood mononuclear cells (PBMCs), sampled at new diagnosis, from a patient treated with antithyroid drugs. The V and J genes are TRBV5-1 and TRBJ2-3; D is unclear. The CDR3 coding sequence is TGCGCCAGCACCCTTGGCCCAGTGGAGGATACGCAGTATTTT. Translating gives CASTLGPVEDTQYF.